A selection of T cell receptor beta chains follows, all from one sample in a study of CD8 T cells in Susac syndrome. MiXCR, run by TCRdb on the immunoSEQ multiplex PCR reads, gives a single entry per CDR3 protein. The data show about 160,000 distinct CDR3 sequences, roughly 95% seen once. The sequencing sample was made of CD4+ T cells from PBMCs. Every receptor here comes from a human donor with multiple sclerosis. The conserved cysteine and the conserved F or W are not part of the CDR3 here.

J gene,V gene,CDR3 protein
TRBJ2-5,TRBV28,APPTLAGDLCKETQY
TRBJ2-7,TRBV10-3,AISGAVQAYEQY
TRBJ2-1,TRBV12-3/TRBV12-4,ASIGLAGGEQF
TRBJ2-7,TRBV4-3,ASSQTPGGNYEQY
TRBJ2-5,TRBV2,ASSAQGWQETQY
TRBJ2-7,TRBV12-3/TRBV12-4,ASSPTSGAYEQY
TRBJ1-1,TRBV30,AWRVLDRAF
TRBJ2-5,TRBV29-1,SVEAGQGGETQY
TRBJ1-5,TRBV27,ASSSGPFGAGRNQPQH
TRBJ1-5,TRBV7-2,ASSAGGEYQPQH
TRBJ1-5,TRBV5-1,ASSLEPDQPQH
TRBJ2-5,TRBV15,ATSRDPSYQETQY
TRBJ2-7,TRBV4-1,ASSQGGQARASSYEQY
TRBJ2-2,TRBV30,AWDSGTVNTGELF
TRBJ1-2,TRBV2,ASSEALGQGLLYGYT
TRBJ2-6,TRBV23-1,ASRTFNVLT
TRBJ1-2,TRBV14,ASSAVQGGSYT
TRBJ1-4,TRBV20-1,SARGGSWNEKLF
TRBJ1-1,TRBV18,ASSRPSLTGTTEAF
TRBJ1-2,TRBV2,ASRELGTGVNYGYT
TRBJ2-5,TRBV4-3,ASSQFKTGGAWETQY
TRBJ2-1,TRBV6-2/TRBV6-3,ASSLGTGPYNEQF
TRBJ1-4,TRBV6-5,ASRVRGPNEKLF
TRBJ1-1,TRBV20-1,SARPNRGEAF
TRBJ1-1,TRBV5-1,ASSLSQQENTEAF
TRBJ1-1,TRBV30,AWSVGALAF
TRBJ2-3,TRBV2,ASSEGLTDTQY
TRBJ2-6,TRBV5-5,ASSLVTSGANVLT
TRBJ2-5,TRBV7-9,ASSLGTDIQETQY
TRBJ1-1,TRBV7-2,ASSSRFSTEAF
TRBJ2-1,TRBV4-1,ASSQDPGSYNEQF
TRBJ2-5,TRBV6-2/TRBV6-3,ASSYREETQY
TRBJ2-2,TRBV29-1,SVVPLAGDTGELF
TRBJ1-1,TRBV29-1,SAQLMNTEAF